Listed below are T cell receptor beta chains from one sample, sequenced in a study of blood T cell repertoires in COVID-19. Here immunoSEQ multiplex PCR was the method, and the copy in TCRdb shows in-frame clones only, minus some. The sample contains about 190,000 clones, under 80% of which appear only once. Sequenced material: PBMCs or T cells enriched from blood (not recorded which). Every receptor here comes from a woman aged 45-65 years with acute COVID-19. CDR3s include the opening cysteine and the closing phenylalanine or tryptophan. D genes are given only for firm matches. Expanded clones are given a class, and other clones once, few, many or no size at all.

v_call: TRBV5-1; d_call: TRBD1; j_call: TRBJ1-4; clone_size: .; cdr3_aa: CASRNTGATNEKLFF; cdr3_nt: TGCGCCAGCAGGAATACAGGGGCGACTAATGAAAAACTGTTTTTT
v_call: TRBV7-7; d_call: .; j_call: TRBJ1-3; clone_size: .; cdr3_aa: CASSLALRETGNTIYF; cdr3_nt: TGTGCTAGCAGCTTAGCGCTGAGGGAAACTGGAAACACCATATATTTT
v_call: TRBV29-1; d_call: TRBD1; j_call: TRBJ2-6; clone_size: few; cdr3_aa: CSVPRDRVVSGANVLTF; cdr3_nt: TGCAGCGTTCCTAGGGACAGGGTAGTCTCTGGGGCCAACGTCCTGACTTTC
v_call: TRBV27; d_call: .; j_call: TRBJ1-2; clone_size: .; cdr3_aa: CASSLKSVGYTF; cdr3_nt: TGTGCCAGCAGTTTAAAAAGCGTGGGCTACACCTTC
v_call: TRBV3-1/TRBV3-2; d_call: .; j_call: TRBJ1-4; clone_size: .; cdr3_aa: CASSPFSGQSGLELFF; cdr3_nt: TGTGCCAGCAGCCCTTTTAGCGGACAATCCGGCCTAGAACTGTTTTTT
v_call: TRBV19; d_call: TRBD1; j_call: TRBJ2-2; clone_size: .; cdr3_aa: CASRDRGLFF; cdr3_nt: TGTGCCAGTAGGGACAGGGGGCTGTTTTTT
v_call: TRBV28; d_call: TRBD1; j_call: TRBJ1-1; clone_size: .; cdr3_aa: CASTLTGRRTEAFF; cdr3_nt: TGTGCCAGCACCCTGACAGGGCGGCGCACTGAAGCTTTCTTT
v_call: TRBV7-6; d_call: .; j_call: TRBJ1-1; clone_size: .; cdr3_aa: CASSLALNTEAFF; cdr3_nt: TGTGCCAGCAGTTTGGCCTTGAACACTGAAGCTTTCTTT
v_call: TRBV7-2; d_call: .; j_call: TRBJ1-6; clone_size: .; cdr3_aa: CASSAPQGRARGSPLHF; cdr3_nt: TGTGCCAGCAGCGCCCCGCAGGGCAGGGCGAGAGGTTCACCCCTCCACTTT
v_call: TRBV6-5; d_call: TRBD1; j_call: TRBJ1-5; clone_size: .; cdr3_aa: CASITRQGMNQPQHF; cdr3_nt: TGTGCCAGCATCACTCGACAGGGTATGAATCAGCCCCAGCATTTT
v_call: TRBV7-9; d_call: TRBD1; j_call: TRBJ1-5; clone_size: .; cdr3_aa: CASSLSPGGGGNQPQHF; cdr3_nt: TGTGCCAGCAGCTTATCCCCGGGAGGGGGCGGTAATCAGCCCCAGCATTTT
v_call: TRBV28; d_call: .; j_call: TRBJ1-4; clone_size: .; cdr3_aa: CASTTNRVRSTNEKLFF; cdr3_nt: TGTGCCAGCACTACGAACAGGGTTCGGTCAACTAATGAAAAACTGTTTTTT
v_call: TRBV5-5; d_call: TRBD1; j_call: TRBJ1-3; clone_size: .; cdr3_aa: CASSTTGTGSGNTIYF; cdr3_nt: TGTGCCAGCAGCACAACTGGGACAGGGAGTGGAAACACCATATATTTT
v_call: TRBV19; d_call: .; j_call: TRBJ2-5; clone_size: .; cdr3_aa: CASSLRLETQETQYF; cdr3_nt: TGTGCCAGTAGCCTCCGACTAGAGACGCAAGAGACCCAGTACTTC
v_call: TRBV28; d_call: TRBD1; j_call: TRBJ1-2; clone_size: .; cdr3_aa: CASSFPATGVPNYGYTF; cdr3_nt: TGTGCCAGCAGTTTTCCAGCTACAGGGGTACCAAACTATGGCTACACCTTC
v_call: TRBV5-4; d_call: TRBD2; j_call: TRBJ2-1; clone_size: few; cdr3_aa: CASSRLAGGTYNEQFF; cdr3_nt: TGTGCCAGCAGCCGGCTAGCGGGGGGGACCTACAATGAGCAGTTCTTC
v_call: TRBV5-1; d_call: .; j_call: TRBJ1-3; clone_size: .; cdr3_aa: CASSHGPSGNTIYF; cdr3_nt: TGCGCCAGCAGCCATGGGCCCTCTGGAAACACCATATATTTT
v_call: TRBV24-1; d_call: .; j_call: TRBJ2-3; clone_size: .; cdr3_aa: CATSPTGTPRTDTQYF; cdr3_nt: TGTGCCACCAGTCCCACCGGGACTCCGCGCACAGATACGCAGTATTTT
v_call: TRBV7-9; d_call: .; j_call: TRBJ1-4; clone_size: .; cdr3_aa: CASSSAPGATENEKLFF; cdr3_nt: TGTGCCAGCAGCTCTGCGCCAGGGGCCACGGAAAATGAAAAACTGTTTTTT
v_call: TRBV27; d_call: TRBD1; j_call: TRBJ2-1; clone_size: once; cdr3_aa: CASSLRDREDEQFF; cdr3_nt: TGTGCCAGCAGCCTCCGGGACAGGGAGGATGAGCAGTTCTTC
v_call: TRBV3-1/TRBV3-2; d_call: .; j_call: TRBJ2-2; clone_size: .; cdr3_aa: CASSQERIGDTPFMNTGELFF; cdr3_nt: TGTGCCAGCAGCCAAGAAAGGATAGGTGACACCCCCTTTATGAACACCGGGGAGCTGTTTTTT
v_call: TRBV3-1/TRBV3-2; d_call: TRBD1; j_call: TRBJ1-2; clone_size: .; cdr3_aa: CASSRGQDFGYTF; cdr3_nt: TGTGCCAGCAGTCGAGGACAGGACTTTGGCTACACCTTC
v_call: TRBV29-1; d_call: .; j_call: TRBJ1-5; clone_size: .; cdr3_aa: CSALDSLNQPQHF; cdr3_nt: TGCAGCGCCTTGGACAGCCTCAATCAGCCCCAGCATTTT
v_call: TRBV5-8; d_call: .; j_call: TRBJ2-3; clone_size: .; cdr3_aa: CASSRQTDISTDTQYF; cdr3_nt: TGTGCCAGCAGCCGACAGACCGACATTAGCACAGATACGCAGTATTTT
v_call: TRBV6-5; d_call: TRBD1; j_call: TRBJ2-5; clone_size: .; cdr3_aa: CASSHDRVGETQYF; cdr3_nt: TGTGCCAGCAGCCATGACAGGGTAGGAGAGACCCAGTACTTC
v_call: TRBV9; d_call: .; j_call: TRBJ1-3; clone_size: few; cdr3_aa: CASSVRTSGNTIYF; cdr3_nt: TGTGCCAGCAGCGTCCGAACTTCTGGAAACACCATATATTTT
v_call: TRBV19; d_call: TRBD1; j_call: TRBJ1-6; clone_size: .; cdr3_aa: CASVQGAGNSPLHF; cdr3_nt: TGTGCCAGTGTTCAGGGGGCCGGAAATTCACCCCTCCACTTT
v_call: TRBV11-2; d_call: .; j_call: TRBJ2-3; clone_size: .; cdr3_aa: CASSLGPTDTTDTQYF; cdr3_nt: TGTGCCAGCAGCTTGGGGCCAACCGACACCACAGATACGCAGTATTTT
v_call: TRBV7-2; d_call: TRBD1; j_call: TRBJ1-2; clone_size: .; cdr3_aa: CASRAIRDRANGYTF; cdr3_nt: TGTGCCAGCAGGGCCATTCGGGACAGGGCCAATGGCTACACCTTC
v_call: TRBV10-1; d_call: TRBD2; j_call: TRBJ2-5; clone_size: .; cdr3_aa: CASSVGGNQETQYF; cdr3_nt: TGCGCCAGCAGTGTCGGGGGGAATCAAGAGACCCAGTACTTC
v_call: TRBV28; d_call: .; j_call: TRBJ1-6; clone_size: .; cdr3_aa: CASSFREAVRPLHF; cdr3_nt: TGTGCCAGCAGTTTTAGGGAGGCCGTCCGGCCCCTCCACTTT
v_call: TRBV7-2; d_call: .; j_call: TRBJ1-5; clone_size: .; cdr3_aa: CASSLGQLDQPQHF; cdr3_nt: TGTGCCAGCAGCTTAGGACAGCTAGATCAGCCCCAGCATTTT
v_call: TRBV10-3; d_call: .; j_call: TRBJ1-6; clone_size: .; cdr3_aa: CAISVGGQGNNSPLHF; cdr3_nt: TGTGCCATCAGTGTGGGGGGGCAGGGAAATAATTCACCCCTCCACTTT
v_call: TRBV7-9; d_call: TRBD2; j_call: TRBJ2-1; clone_size: once; cdr3_aa: CASSDLAGSSYNEQFF; cdr3_nt: TGTGCCAGCAGCGATCTAGCGGGGAGCTCCTACAATGAGCAGTTCTTC
v_call: TRBV19; d_call: .; j_call: TRBJ2-3; clone_size: .; cdr3_aa: CASSMTGTSTDTQYF; cdr3_nt: TGTGCCAGTAGTATGACAGGGACTAGCACAGATACGCAGTATTTT
v_call: TRBV2; d_call: .; j_call: TRBJ1-2; clone_size: .; cdr3_aa: CASSAGRSGYTF; cdr3_nt: TGTGCCAGCAGTGCAGGGAGGAGTGGCTACACCTTC